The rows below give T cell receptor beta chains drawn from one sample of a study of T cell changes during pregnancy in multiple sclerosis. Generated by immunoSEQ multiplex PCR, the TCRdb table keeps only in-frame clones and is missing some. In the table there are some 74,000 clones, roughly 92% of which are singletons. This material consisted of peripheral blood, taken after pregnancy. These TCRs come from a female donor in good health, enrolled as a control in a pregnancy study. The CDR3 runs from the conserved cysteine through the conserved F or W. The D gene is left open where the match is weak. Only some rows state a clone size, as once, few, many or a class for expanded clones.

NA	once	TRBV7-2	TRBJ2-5	TGTGCCAGCAACCCTGGGAGGCGCGGGCAAGAGACCCAGTACTTC	CASNPGRRGQETQYF
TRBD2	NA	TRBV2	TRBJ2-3	TGTGCCAGCTGTAAAGCGGGAGGGCCGACAGATACGCAGTATTTT	CASCKAGGPTDTQYF
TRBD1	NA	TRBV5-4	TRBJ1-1	TGTGCCAGCAGCTTCGGGACAGGTTTGAACACTGAAGCTTTCTTT	CASSFGTGLNTEAFF
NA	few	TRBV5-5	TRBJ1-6	TGTGCCAGCAGCCTCGGGTCGACTAGTGGCAATTCACCCCTCCACTTT	CASSLGSTSGNSPLHF
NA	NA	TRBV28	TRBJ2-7	TGTGCCAGCAGTTTAAACCCCCGGGAGCAGTACTTC	CASSLNPREQYF
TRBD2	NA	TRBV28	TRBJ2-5	TGTGCCAGCAGCCCCTACGGGACTAGTTTAGGAGAGACCCAGTACTTC	CASSPYGTSLGETQYF
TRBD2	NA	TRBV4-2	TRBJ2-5	TGTGCCAGCAGCCCCTGGACTAGCGGGAAGGAGGTGGGGACCCAGTACTTC	CASSPWTSGKEVGTQYF
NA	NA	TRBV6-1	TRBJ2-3	TGTGCCAGCAGCCATACTAGGGATACGCAGTATTTT	CASSHTRDTQYF
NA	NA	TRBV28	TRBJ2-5	TGTGCCAGCAGTTTACCCAGGGGGACTCAGGAGACCCAGTACTTC	CASSLPRGTQETQYF
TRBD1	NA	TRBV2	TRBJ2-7	TGTGCCAGCAGTGAACAGGGGGAATCCTACGAGCAGTACTTC	CASSEQGESYEQYF
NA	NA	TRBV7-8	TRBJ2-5	TGTGCCAGCAGCTCGCCGTTCGGACAGTACGGGTCCCAGTACTTC	CASSSPFGQYGSQYF
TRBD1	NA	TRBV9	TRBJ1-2	TGTGCCAGCAGCGTAGTTGAACAGGGGGCATTTGGCTACACCTTC	CASSVVEQGAFGYTF
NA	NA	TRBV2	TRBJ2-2	TGTGCCAGCGTGGTGGGGGGTGACACCGGGGAGCTGTTTTTT	CASVVGGDTGELFF
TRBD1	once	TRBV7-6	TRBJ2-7	TGTGCCAGCAGGCCGGGACAGGCCACGGGAGAGCAGTACTTC	CASRPGQATGEQYF
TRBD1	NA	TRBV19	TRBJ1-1	TGTGCCAGTAGTCCCCGGACAGGGGGCCTGATATTGGCTGAAGCTTTCTTT	CASSPRTGGLILAEAFF
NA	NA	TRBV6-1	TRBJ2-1	TGTGCCAGCAGTGGCAGCTACAATGAGCAGTTCTTC	CASSGSYNEQFF
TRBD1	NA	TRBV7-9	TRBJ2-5	TGTGCCAGCAGCTGGACGGACAGGCAAGAGACCCAGTACTTC	CASSWTDRQETQYF
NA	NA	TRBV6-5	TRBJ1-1	TGTGCCAGCAGAGACAGGAGAGAGGACACTGAAGCTTTCTTT	CASRDRREDTEAFF
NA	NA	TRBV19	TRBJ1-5	TGTGCCAGTAGGATCCAGGGAGGTAGCAATCAGCCCCAGCATTTT	CASRIQGGSNQPQHF
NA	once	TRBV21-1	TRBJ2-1	TGTGCCAGTAGCAAAGAGAGGGAATACAATGAGCAGTTCTTC	CASSKEREYNEQFF
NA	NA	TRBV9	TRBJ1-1	TGTGCCAGCAGCGTCGGGACATTGAACACTGAAGCTTTCTTT	CASSVGTLNTEAFF
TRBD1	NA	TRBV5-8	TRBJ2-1	TGTGCCAGCAACAAAGACAGGGTCTACAATGAGCAGTTCTTC	CASNKDRVYNEQFF
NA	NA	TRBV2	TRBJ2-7	TGTGCCAGCAGTGTCCGCTACGAGCAGTACTTC	CASSVRYEQYF
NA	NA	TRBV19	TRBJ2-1	TGTGCCAGTAGTATTGGGGCCGTCCGGTCCTACAATGAGCAGTTCTTC	CASSIGAVRSYNEQFF
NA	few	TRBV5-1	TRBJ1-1	TGCGCCAGCAGCTTGGTGGCATTTGCGGAGAACACTGAAGCTTTCTTT	CASSLVAFAENTEAFF
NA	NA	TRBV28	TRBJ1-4	TGTGCCAGCAGTTTATATAGGTGGGGCAGGGCTAATGAAAAACTGTTTTTT	CASSLYRWGRANEKLFF
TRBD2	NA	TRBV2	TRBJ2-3	TGTGCCAGCGTTAAATCCGGGACTAGCGGCACAGATACGCAGTATTTT	CASVKSGTSGTDTQYF
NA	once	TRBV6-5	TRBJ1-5	TGTGCCAGCAGTTACTCTGGGGACACTTATCAGCCCCAGCATTTT	CASSYSGDTYQPQHF
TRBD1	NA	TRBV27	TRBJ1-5	TGTGCCAGCAGTCAACAGGGGTCCGCTCAGCCCCAGCATTTT	CASSQQGSAQPQHF
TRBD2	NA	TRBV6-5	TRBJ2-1	TGTGCCAGCAGTTACTCGTCAGCGGGAATTGGGAATGAGCAGTTCTTC	CASSYSSAGIGNEQFF
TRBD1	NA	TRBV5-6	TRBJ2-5	TGTGCCAGCACCGGACAGGTCGAGACCCAGTACTTC	CASTGQVETQYF
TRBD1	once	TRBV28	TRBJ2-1	TGTGCCAGCAGTCCCGGACAGGGCGGGAATGAGCAGTTCTTC	CASSPGQGGNEQFF
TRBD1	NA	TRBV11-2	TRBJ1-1	TGTGCCAGCAGCTTAGGGACAGGGGCTAGAACTGAAGCTTTCTTT	CASSLGTGARTEAFF